A few counts support the clone carrying this TCR beta chain. Its antigen is not identified. From germline, CDR1 is MDHEN and CDR2 SYDVKM. The ends lost 4 bases at V and 4 bases at J; junction bases unmatched: 6. This CDR3 region has 15 residues. Study-wide results and caveats: The TCR gene usage of tumor memory CD4+ T cells clustered together with blood and lymph node memory CD4+ cells and with lymph node naive CD4+ cells.

Full-length variable regions came from constant-region reverse primers plus semi-nested Nested Universal Primer A PCR. Via MiXCR, TCRdb re-called the 5' RACE reads, giving one row per CDR3 protein. The table shows about 62,000 distinct CDR3 sequences, with roughly 30% occurring only once. What was sequenced was tumor-infiltrating naive CD4+ T cells sorted from the breast tumor. Subset defined: naive CD4+ T cells, CD4+CD45RA+CD25-. The receptor was isolated from a female donor with breast cancer. V usage is TRBV28 and J usage is TRBJ2-2; TRBD1 aligns across 7 bases. The CDR3 nucleotides read TGTGCCAGCAGTTCCACCGGGACAGCCACCGGGGAGCTGTTTTTT. Protein product: CASSSTGTATGELFF.